The 6 T cell receptor beta chains below were found in one sample sequenced in a study of blood T cell repertoires in COVID-19 (dated by TCRdb to between 2020 and 2021). Library method: the immunoSEQ multiplex PCR assay. TCRdb mirrors the immuneACCESS table, restricted to in-frame sequences. Some clones are absent from its copies; in checked studies, under half trace to an unresolved V gene, and the reason for the others is unknown. The sample data list fewer than 250,000 clones, and more than 75% of these were observed just once. The ten largest clones capture 3% to 3.5% of the sample. Sequenced input: peripheral blood. The receptors were gathered from a man aged 55-75 years with acute or convalescent COVID-19.

The CDR3 DNA follows: TGTGCCAGCAGTTTCTCAGGGGGCAATCAGCCCCAGCATTTT. It yields the protein CASSFSGGNQPQHF. The chain combines TRBV6-2 or TRBV6-3 with TRBJ1-5; perhaps TRBD1 as D (6 bases). The V gene's germline CDR1 is MNHEY and CDR2 SVGEGT. The CDR3 runs 14 residues. V gave up 4 bases and J gave up 2 bases, with 9 bases separating them.

This clone was observed a few times. V usage is TRBV5-6 and J usage is TRBJ1-5; 8 bases align to TRBD1. Per germline, CDR1 SGHDT and CDR2 YYEEEE. The CDR3 consists of 16 residues. The trim removed 0 bases at V and 1 base at J, leaving 3 bases unmatched. In DNA form, the CDR3 reads TGTGCCAGCAGCTTGGCAGGGGGCACGAGCAATCAGCCCCAGCATTTT. It codes for CASSLAGGTSNQPQHF.

The genes are TRBV12-2 and TRBJ2-7; the D call TRBD2 from the table was never checked on the DNA. TRBV12-2 is an annotated pseudogene. The CDR3 is made up of 16 amino acids. The DNA for the CDR3 is TGTGCAAGTCGCTCCGTAGCGGGGGGCTACCCCTACGAGCAGTACTTC. This codes for CASRSVAGGYPYEQYF.

This clone was counted a single time. The chain uses TRBV6-6 and TRBJ1-2; the match to TRBD1 covers 7 bases. The V gene's germline CDR1 is MNHNY and CDR2 SVGAGI (reference sequence). This CDR3 comprises 14 residues. With V trimmed by 2 bases and J by 8 bases, 8 bases remained unmatched. In DNA form, the CDR3 reads TGTGCCAGCAGTTACAGGTCAGGGGGTTCGGGCTACACCTTC. It is translated as CASSYRSGGSGYTF.

This chain joins TRBV19 and TRBJ1-5; D call uncertain. Per germline, CDR1 LNHDA and CDR2 SQIVND (reference sequence). V lost 5 bases, J lost 6 bases, and 11 bases lay in between. CDR3 size: 13 residues. The CDR3 sequence is CASSWQVGQPQHF. CDR3 sequence (DNA): TGTGCCAGTAGTTGGCAGGTAGGTCAGCCCCAGCATTTT.

The genes are TRBV10-3 and TRBJ2-7; 8 bases agree with TRBD1. Germline V gene lookup returns CDR1 ENHRY and CDR2 SYGVKD. The CDR3 runs to 14 residues. J lost 3 bases, V lost 5 bases, and 6 bases had no gene match. The CDR3, as DNA: TGTGCCATCAGTTCCGGGACAGGTCTCTACGAGCAGTACTTC. Amino acid sequence: CAISSGTGLYEQYF.